This T cell receptor (beta chain) was recovered during a study of T-cell reconstitution after alpha-beta-depleted transplantation in children (dated by TCRdb to about 2016). As for the study more broadly: Using TCR repertoire profiling, the study followed T-cell immune reconstitution in a quantitative way in children after TCRalphabeta/CD19-depleted allogeneic hematopoietic cell transplantation. The paper as a whole reports these results and caveats: Apparently early alphabetaT-cell count recovery about two months after transplant reportedly relied on only several hundred rapidly expanded clones derived from non-depleted graft cells. Hyperexpanded clone frequencies declined over subsequent months; after one year, T-cell counts and TCRbeta diversity were mostly attributed to newly produced T cells. In some patients, high TCRbeta diversity at day 60 was attributed to recipient T cells and intrathymic progenitors that had survived conditioning.

Library preparation employed PCR. The sequencing machine was an Illumina HiSeq 2500. Molecular barcoding was employed in the preparation of TCR libraries, with unique molecular identifiers being used to normalize TCRbeta repertoire quantification. TCRdb took the public reads, trimmed them with fastp at Q25, ran MiXCR for clone calling and kept in-frame beta chains. Each entry merges the rows of one CDR3 protein and shows their most common DNA and genes. This sample has approximately 800,000 distinct CDR3 sequences in its table, and 15% to 20% of those were observed once. The ten largest clonotypes hold 5% of the sample. Interpreted using the paper, the treatment or condition label stands for: allogeneic hematopoietic cell transplantation with graft depleted of TCRalphabeta T cells and CD19 B cells. TCRalphabeta/CD19-depleted allogeneic hematopoietic cell grafts were given to the transplant recipients, all of whom were children.

Ends trimmed: V by 6 bases, J by 9 bases; bases unmatched to a gene: 6. Its CDR3 holds 14 amino acids, cysteine through phenylalanine. Only the CDR3 part of the read is kept: 42 bases, read in frame from the first base. In its sample, this clonotype was seen a few times. This clone's antigen is unknown. No quality values exist for individual bases; no much larger clone is one base distant. The clonotype was recovered from a male patient younger than 18 who had a stem cell transplant for acute lymphoblastic leukemia, so the T cells may come from the graft donor. The rearranged segments are TRBV12-3 or TRBV12-4 and TRBJ1-6, and 9 junction bases match TRBD1. The sample in question was PBMCs, mostly from graft donor cells, obtained 360 days after TCRalphabeta/CD19-depleted stem cell transplant. The DNA reads as follows: TGTGCCAGCAGAAGGTGGGACAGGGTTTCACCCCTCCACTTT. Its product reads: CASRRWDRVSPLHF.